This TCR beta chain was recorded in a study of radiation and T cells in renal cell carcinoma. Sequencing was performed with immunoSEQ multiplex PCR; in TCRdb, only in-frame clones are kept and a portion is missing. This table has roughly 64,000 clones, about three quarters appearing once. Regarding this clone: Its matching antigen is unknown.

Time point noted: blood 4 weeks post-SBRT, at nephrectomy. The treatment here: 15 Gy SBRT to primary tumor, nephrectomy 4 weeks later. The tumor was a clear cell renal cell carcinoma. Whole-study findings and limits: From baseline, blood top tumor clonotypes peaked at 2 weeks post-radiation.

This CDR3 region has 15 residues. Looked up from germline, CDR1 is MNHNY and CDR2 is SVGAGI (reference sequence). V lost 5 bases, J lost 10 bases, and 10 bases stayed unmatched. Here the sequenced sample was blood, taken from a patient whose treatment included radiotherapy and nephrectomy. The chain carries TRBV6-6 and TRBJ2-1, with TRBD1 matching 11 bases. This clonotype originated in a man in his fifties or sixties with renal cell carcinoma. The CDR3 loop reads CASSTPDRGRFEQFF. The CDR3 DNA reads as TGTGCCAGCAGTACCCCGGACAGGGGGCGATTCGAGCAGTTCTTC.